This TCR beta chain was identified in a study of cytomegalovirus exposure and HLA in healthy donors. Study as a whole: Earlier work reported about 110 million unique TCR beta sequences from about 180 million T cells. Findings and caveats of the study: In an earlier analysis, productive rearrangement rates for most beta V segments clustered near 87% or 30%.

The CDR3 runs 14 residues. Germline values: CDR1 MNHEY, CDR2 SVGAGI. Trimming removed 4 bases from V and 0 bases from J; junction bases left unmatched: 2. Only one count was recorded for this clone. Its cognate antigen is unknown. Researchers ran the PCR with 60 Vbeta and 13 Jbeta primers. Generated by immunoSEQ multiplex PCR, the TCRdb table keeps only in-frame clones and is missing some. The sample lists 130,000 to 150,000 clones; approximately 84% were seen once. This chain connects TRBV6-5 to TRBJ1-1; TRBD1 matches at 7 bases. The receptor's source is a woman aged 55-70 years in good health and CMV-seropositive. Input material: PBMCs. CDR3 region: CASSSTGLNTEAFF. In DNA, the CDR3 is TGTGCCAGCAGTTCGACAGGGCTGAACACTGAAGCTTTCTTT.